This T cell receptor beta chain was identified in a study of OX40 agonist ivuxolimab in advanced cancers. Germline V gene data show CDR1 as SGHVS and CDR2 as FQNEAQ. This CDR3 region has 17 residues. After removal of 3 bases from V and 5 bases from J, the junction contained 11 bases not matched to a gene. Profiled with immunoSEQ multiplex PCR; TCRdb holds only in-frame clones, not every one. The repertoire includes approximately 63,000 clones, 85% to 90% of them detected once, and around 6% sits in the top ten. The clonotype comes from an adult with an advanced solid tumor such as melanoma, head and neck, liver or kidney cancer. This sequence joins TRBV7-8 and TRBJ2-7, with 12 positions matching TRBD2. Sequenced material: CD4+ or CD8+ T cells sorted from blood, taken in a trial of the OX40 agonist ivuxolimab. The CDR3 loop is CASSFPLAGGPDHEQYF. CDR3 sequence (DNA): TGTGCCAGCAGCTTCCCCCTAGCGGGGGGGCCGGATCACGAGCAGTACTTC.